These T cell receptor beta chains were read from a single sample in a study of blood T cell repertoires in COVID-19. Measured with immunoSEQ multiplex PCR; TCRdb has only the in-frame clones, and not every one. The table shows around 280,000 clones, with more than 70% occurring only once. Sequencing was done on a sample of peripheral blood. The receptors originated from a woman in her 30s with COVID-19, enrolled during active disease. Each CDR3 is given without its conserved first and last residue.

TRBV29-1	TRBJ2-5	SVSGLWETQY
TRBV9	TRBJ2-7	ASSVGSSGSYEQY
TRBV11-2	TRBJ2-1	ASSLGGLDRIYNEQF
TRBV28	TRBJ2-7	ASSIRTRGSEQY
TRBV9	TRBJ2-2	ASSVGRGLDGELF
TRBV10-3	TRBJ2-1	ASGHYNEQF
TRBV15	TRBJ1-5	ATSRARGNQPQH
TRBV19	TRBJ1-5	ASSTNRGQGQPQH
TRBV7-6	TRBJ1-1	ASSRGGLNTEAF
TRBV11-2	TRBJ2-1	ASSLLMSSYNEQF
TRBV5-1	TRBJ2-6	ASSLPTVGSGANVLT
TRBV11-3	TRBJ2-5	ASSLRRAGGGETQY
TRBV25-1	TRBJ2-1	ASSVGRNEQF
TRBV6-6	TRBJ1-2	ASSYSPTDYGYT
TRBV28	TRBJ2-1	ASSTTGGRGLNEQF
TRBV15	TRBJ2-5	ATSRDLGTEETQY
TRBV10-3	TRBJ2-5	AISDLAGGQETQY
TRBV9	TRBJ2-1	ASSLLGGGRGYNEQF
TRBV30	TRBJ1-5	AWSVLGLGIQPQH
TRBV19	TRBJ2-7	ASSSRLDPSYEQY
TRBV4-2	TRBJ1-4	ASSQDFGDEKLF
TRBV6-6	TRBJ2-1	ASSQTWFRDTNLGNEQF
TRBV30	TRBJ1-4	AWSSGSGANEKLF
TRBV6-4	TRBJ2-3	ASSELAGEADTQY
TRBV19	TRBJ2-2	ASSVTGTGELF
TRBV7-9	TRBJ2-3	ASSLGLAYTDTQY
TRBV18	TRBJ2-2	ASSPGQGAQGGELF
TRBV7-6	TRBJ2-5	ASSPAGLAGETQY
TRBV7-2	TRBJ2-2	ASSLDSNTGELF
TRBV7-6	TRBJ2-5	ASSSLIAGGETQY
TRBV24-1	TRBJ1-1	ATSGTGENTEAF
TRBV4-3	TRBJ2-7	ASSQAGTAPYEQY
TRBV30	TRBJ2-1	AWSAGGYEQF
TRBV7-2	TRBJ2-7	ASSYSTETITYEQY
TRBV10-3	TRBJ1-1	AISEAGGRTEAF
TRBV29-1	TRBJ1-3	SVAEAGDTIY
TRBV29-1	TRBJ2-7	SALGLAGSYEQY
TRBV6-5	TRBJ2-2	ASTVAGDTGELF
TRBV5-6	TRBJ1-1	ASSSGTGVGNTEAF
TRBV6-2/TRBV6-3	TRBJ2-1	ASSYSIAGRYNEQF
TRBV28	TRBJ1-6	ASSEQGNSPLH
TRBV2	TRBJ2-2	ASSERVLTGELF
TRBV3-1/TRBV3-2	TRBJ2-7	ASSQGELVRGYEQY
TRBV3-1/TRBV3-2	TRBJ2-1	ASSQEYINNEQF
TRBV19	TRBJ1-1	ASRNDGTRLNTEAF
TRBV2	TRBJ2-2	ARGGQGNTGELF
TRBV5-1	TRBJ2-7	ASSSRTSGPYEQY
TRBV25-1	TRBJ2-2	ASSEERSSSTGELF
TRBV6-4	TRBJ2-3	ASSVGGSTDTQY
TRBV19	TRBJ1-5	ASSIPPYNQPQH
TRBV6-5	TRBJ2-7	ASSYLAGENYEQY
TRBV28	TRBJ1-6	ASSGTTGGDSPLH
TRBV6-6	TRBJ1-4	ASSSGTGDEKLF
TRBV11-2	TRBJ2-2	ASSTGLAGVVGTGELF
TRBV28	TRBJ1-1	ASSLGGALGTF
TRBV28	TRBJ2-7	ASSLTSSGRNEQY
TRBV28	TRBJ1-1	ASSTGRRTEAF
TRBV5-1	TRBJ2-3	ASSFEREEFKLGTDTQY
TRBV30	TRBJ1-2	AWSTGLIDYGYT
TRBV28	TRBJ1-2	ASSPWGRPNPGYT